This entry is about one TCR beta chain. Its target is unknown. Healthy bone marrow donors supplied every sample. PCR primers comprised 60 Vbeta and 13 Jbeta primers. Sequencing was performed with immunoSEQ multiplex PCR; in TCRdb, only in-frame clones are kept and a portion is missing. This table holds 150,000 to 200,000 clones, 55% to 65% found once. These data are taken from a study of cytomegalovirus exposure and HLA in healthy donors. General observations from the study: Cytomegalovirus association was assigned to about 150 TCR beta chains. Later on, an analysis showed TCR association rates differing by HLA locus, with DRB1 the most and HLA-C the fewest.

This clonotype originated in a man aged 40-49 years in good health and CMV-seronegative. The sequencing input was PBMCs.

CDR3 sequence reads: CASSPDRALYNEQFF. CDR3 sequence (DNA): TGTGCCAGCAGTCCGGACAGGGCATTATACAATGAGCAGTTCTTC. The chain combines TRBV6-1 with TRBJ2-1; 8 bases are a match to TRBD1. The CDR3 length is 15 residues. The germline V gene has CDR1 MNHNS and CDR2 SASEGT. The junction had 7 bases not matched to a gene; V was cut back by 5 bases and J by 4 bases.